Shown below are 29 T cell receptor beta chains from a single sample sequenced in a study of Ad26.COV2.S vaccination and SARS-CoV-2 variants (dated by TCRdb to the early 2020s). Library preparation was by the immunoSEQ multiplex PCR assay. Imported from immuneACCESS, the table was reduced by TCRdb to in-frame sequences with V and J called. These copies leave out some clones; in studies compared against another copy, an unresolved V gene accounts for under half, and the cause of the remainder is not known. The sample records about 320,000 clones, roughly 86% of which are singletons. Of the sample, roughly 1.9% falls within the top ten clones. In the paper's terms, the treatment or condition label means: roughly 19 received Ad26.COV2.S at low or high dose, single or two shots; roughly 5 received placebo; per-sample allocation not given. For vaccine and placebo recipients, repertoires were sequenced using samples collected on day 63 after the first injection.

Material: peripheral blood, obtained in a trial of Ad26.COV2.S vaccine versus placebo. These receptors originate from a person between 18 and 65 years old who received the Ad26.COV2.S COVID-19 vaccine or a placebo.

The V and J genes are TRBV5-4 and TRBJ1-1, with 9 bases aligning to TRBD1. Looked up from germline, CDR1 is SGHNT and CDR2 is YYREEE (reference sequence). The CDR3 is made up of 14 amino acids. V lost 4 bases to trimming and J lost 1 base; unmatched junction nucleotides: 2. The CDR3 region is CASSRGQGNTEAFF. In nucleotides, the CDR3 is TGTGCCAGCAGCAGGGGACAGGGGAACACTGAAGCTTTCTTT.

The genes are TRBV18 and TRBJ1-2; TRBD1 aligns across 9 bases. CDR1 and CDR2 from the germline V gene are KGHSH and LQKENI. The CDR3 covers 14 residues. The V gene end was trimmed by 3 bases and the J gene end by 12 bases; junction bases not matched to a gene: 11. The CDR3 reads CASSPMRDRDRDTF. The DNA for the CDR3 is TGTGCCAGCTCACCGATGCGGGACAGGGACAGGGACACCTTC.

The V and J genes are TRBV4-3 and TRBJ1-5; D not certain. Germline lookup yields CDR1 LGHNA and CDR2 YSLEER. V was pared by 0 bases and J by 0 bases, with 6 bases between. The CDR3 spans 15 residues. The CDR3: CASSQDGLSNQPQHF. For the CDR3, the DNA is TGCGCCAGCAGCCAAGACGGCCTTAGCAATCAGCCCCAGCATTTT.

This chain connects TRBV21-1 to TRBJ1-1. TRBV21-1 is labeled a pseudogene. CDR3 size: 14 residues. The CDR3 DNA follows: TGTGCCAGCAGCAAATGGTGGGAGGCCACTGAAGCTTTCTTT. It codes for CASSKWWEATEAFF.

The rearrangement uses TRBV19 and TRBJ2-7, with D possibly TRBD1 on 5 matching bases. Germline V CDR1 and CDR2: LNHDA, SQIVND (reference sequence). This CDR3 has 12 amino acids. Trimming shortened V by 6 bases and J by 5 bases, and 11 bases separated the two germline ends. The CDR3 bases are TGTGCCAGTAGATCCGAAGGGGACGAGCAGTACTTC. Protein sequence: CASRSEGDEQYF.

The J gene is TRBJ1-1, the V gene TRBV6-6; D is unclear. The CDR3 length is 12 residues. V shed 3 bases and J shed 11 bases, with 13 bases lying between them. Germline CDR1 reads MNHNY; CDR2 reads SVGAGI (reference sequence). The CDR3 DNA reads TGTGCCAGCAGTTATCCCGACGGGATGGCTTTCTTT. Translation gives CASSYPDGMAFF.

In this sample, this clone turned up once. The chain links TRBV5-1 to TRBJ2-7; D is undetermined. The CDR3 sequence is 12 residues long. V was pared by 4 bases and J by 4 bases, with 9 bases between. Germline V gives CDR1 SGHRS, CDR2 YFSETQ. CDR3 sequence (DNA): TGCGCCAGCAGCGACGGACGTTACGAGCAGTACTTC. This encodes CASSDGRYEQYF.

The chain joins TRBV11-2 to TRBJ1-6, with TRBD1 matching over 11 bases. The CDR3 spans 13 residues. Germline values: CDR1 SGHAT, CDR2 FQNNGV. The V and J ends lost 5 bases and 13 bases, in that order; junction bases with no gene match: 4. DNA of the CDR3: TGTGCCAGCAGCCCGGACAGGGGGCGTCCCCTCCACTTT. It specifies CASSPDRGRPLHF.

This rearrangement joins TRBV6-2 or TRBV6-3 to TRBJ2-7; possibly TRBD1 for D (5 bases). Looked up from germline, CDR1 is MNHEY and CDR2 is SVGEGT. V was cut by 3 bases and J by 7 bases, with 16 bases left in between. This CDR3 region has 14 residues. CDR3 residues: CASSYGTGSGEQYF. For the CDR3, the DNA is TGTGCCAGCAGTTATGGTACAGGCTCCGGGGAGCAGTACTTC.

The chain has TRBV20-1 and TRBJ2-1; 14 bases match TRBD2. Trimming cost V 3 bases and J 5 bases; bases outside gene matches: 9. Per the germline V gene, CDR1 is DFQATT and CDR2 is SNEGSKA (reference sequence). This CDR3 comprises 17 residues. DNA of the CDR3: TGCAGTGCTAGTCTCCCCGGGACTAGCGGGGGTCACAATGAGCAGTTCTTC. Its protein is CSASLPGTSGGHNEQFF.

This clone was counted a single time. The chain recombines TRBV7-6 with TRBJ2-1; perhaps TRBD1 as D (5 bases). Trimming took 8 bases from V and 6 from J, leaving 23 bases between them. The CDR3 contains 16 residues. The germline V gene has CDR1 SGHVS and CDR2 FNYEAQ. CDR3 residues: CASSDNWGRVGNEQFF. The CDR3 nucleotides are TGTGCCAGCTCCGACAACTGGGGCAGGGTAGGCAATGAGCAGTTCTTC.

This clone is a singleton in its sample. This chain links TRBV7-8 with TRBJ1-1; D possibly corresponds to TRBD1 (5 bases). V shed 4 bases and J shed 2 bases, with 8 bases lying between them. CDR3 size: 13 residues. Germline V gene data show CDR1 as SGHVS and CDR2 as FQNEAQ. The CDR3 DNA reads as TGTGCCAGCAGCTGGGGCGGTAACACTGAAGCTTTCTTT. Its translation is CASSWGGNTEAFF.

This clone showed up just once. This rearrangement joins TRBV20-1 to TRBJ1-2; D call uncertain. CDR3 size: 12 residues. CDR1 DFQATT and CDR2 SNEGSKA come from the germline V gene (reference sequence). V lost 3 bases to trimming and J lost 0 bases, with 5 bases between them. CDR3 coding DNA: TGCAGTGCTAGTGTCTCTAACTATGGCTACACCTTC. This encodes CSASVSNYGYTF.

This clone was seen more than once but under ten times. The chain joins TRBV5-1 to TRBJ1-1; the D is unclear. Germline V gene lookup returns CDR1 SGHRS and CDR2 YFSETQ. CDR3 length: 13 residues. The ends were cut back, 4 bases at V and 3 bases at J, with 10 bases in the middle. The CDR3 region has the DNA TGCGCCAGCAGCGCTTATGGGGACACTGAAGCTTTCTTT. It translates to CASSAYGDTEAFF.

This rearrangement joins TRBV4-3 to TRBJ2-3; TRBD2 agrees at 7 bases. The CDR3 is made up of 16 amino acids. The germline CDR1 and CDR2 sequences are LGHNA and YSLEER. The ends lost 4 bases at V and 1 base at J; junction bases unmatched: 8. CDR3 sequence: CASSPEGLAGTDTQYF. The CDR3 DNA reads TGCGCCAGCAGCCCTGAAGGGCTAGCGGGCACAGATACGCAGTATTTT.

V and J are TRBV20-1 and TRBJ1-4; D is uncertain. The V gene lost 6 bases and the J gene lost 8 bases, with 7 bases spanning the gap. The CDR3 sequence is 10 residues long. The germline V gene has CDR1 DFQATT and CDR2 SNEGSKA (reference sequence). The CDR3 loop reads CSASREKLFF. The CDR3 DNA reads as TGCAGTGCAAGCAGAGAAAAACTGTTTTTT.

The chain employs TRBV24-1 and TRBJ1-3; D call uncertain. Germline CDR1 KGHDR, CDR2 SFDVKD. The germline V and J ends were trimmed by 8 bases and 4 bases, with 11 bases remaining between them. CDR3 length equals 13 residues. The CDR3 bases are TGTGCCACCAACCGTAAGGTAGGAAACACCATATATTTT. Protein: CATNRKVGNTIYF.

The rearrangement joins TRBV7-2 to TRBJ1-1; no definite D call. Germline CDR1 SGHTA, CDR2 FQGNSA. CDR3 length equals 15 residues. The V gene lost 6 bases and the J gene lost 4 bases, with 18 bases spanning the gap. The CDR3, as DNA: TGTGCCAGCAGGGATCTTGGGCTACGGAGCACTGAAGCTTTCTTT. Protein product: CASRDLGLRSTEAFF.

This chain uses TRBV4-1 with TRBJ2-1, with TRBD1 as a possible D gene (6 bases). The CDR3 is 16 residues long. The germline V gene has CDR1 MGHRA and CDR2 YSYEKL. Between the trimmed V and J ends, which lost 3 bases and 0 bases, there was a span of 12 bases. CDR3 in amino acids: CASSQRTVTSYNEQFF. The CDR3 coding sequence is TGCGCCAGCAGCCAGCGGACAGTGACCTCCTACAATGAGCAGTTCTTC.

The chain links TRBV9 to TRBJ1-1; D not resolved. The length of the CDR3 is 15 residues. Trimming took off 4 bases at V and 2 bases at J, with 15 bases between the two ends. Germline V lookup: CDR1 SGDLS, CDR2 YYNGEE. The CDR3 sequence: CASSPGHAENTEAFF. CDR3 nucleotides: TGTGCCAGCAGCCCCGGGCACGCGGAAAACACTGAAGCTTTCTTT.

V and J are TRBV6-5 and TRBJ2-7; D is ambiguous. From germline, CDR1 is MNHEY and CDR2 SVGAGI. Trimming stripped 4 bases from V and 2 bases from J, with 12 bases between. The CDR3 runs 14 residues. CDR3 sequence reads: CASSFWAEPYEQYF. DNA for the CDR3: TGTGCCAGCAGTTTCTGGGCAGAACCCTACGAGCAGTACTTC.

V and J are TRBV7-2 and TRBJ1-3; tentatively, D is TRBD1 (5 bases). Germline CDR1 is SGHTA and CDR2 is FQGNSA. The CDR3 totals 18 residues. Trimming left V 3 bases short and J 0 bases short, with 18 bases between. This CDR3 is CASSFGGRQSPSGNTIYF. The CDR3 DNA is TGTGCCAGCAGCTTCGGGGGACGACAATCCCCCTCTGGAAACACCATATATTTT.

J is TRBJ1-2 and V is TRBV4-3; D remains unclear. The CDR3 loop spans 14 amino acids. V was cut by 0 bases and J by 8 bases, with 13 bases left in between. Per the germline V gene, CDR1 is LGHNA and CDR2 is YSLEER. CDR3 amino acids: CASSQDMVFWGYTF. DNA of the CDR3: TGCGCCAGCAGCCAAGATATGGTTTTTTGGGGCTACACCTTC.

A single count supports this clone. V is TRBV5-5 and J is TRBJ1-5; 10 bases match TRBD1. This CDR3 has 16 residues. J lost 0 bases, V lost 6 bases, and 6 bases had no gene match. The germline V gene encodes CDR1 SGHKS and CDR2 YYEKEE (reference sequence). In DNA form, the CDR3 reads TGTGCCAGCACCTCAGGACAGGGGGATAGCAATCAGCCCCAGCATTTT. It yields the protein CASTSGQGDSNQPQHF.

The rearrangement links TRBV4-1 to TRBJ1-1; 7 nucleotides agree with TRBD1. CDR1 is MGHRA and CDR2 is YSYEKL in the germline V gene. The CDR3 is 14 amino acids. With 3 bases clipped from V and 6 bases from J, the junction kept 7 bases outside the gene matches. The chain's CDR3 is CASSQGQSWAEAFF. The CDR3 region has the DNA TGCGCCAGCAGCCAGGGACAGTCGTGGGCTGAAGCTTTCTTT.

As concerns this clone: One end of the junction is discordant with germline, which a read error may explain. The chain joins TRBV6-2 or TRBV6-3 to TRBJ2-3; D is perhaps TRBD2 (7 bases). CDR1 is MNHEY and CDR2 is SVGEGT in the germline V gene. The CDR3 covers 14 residues. CDR3 nucleotide sequence: TGTGCCAGCAGTCCGCGGGGGCTCACAAATACGCAGTATTTT. This codes for CASSPRGLTNTQYF.

The CDR3 is CASSGTGGKDEKLFF. The DNA of the CDR3 is TGCGCCAGCAGTGGGACAGGGGGAAAGGATGAAAAACTGTTTTTT. This chain joins TRBV5-1 and TRBJ1-4; 11 nucleotides line up with TRBD1. V was clipped by 5 bases and J by 6 bases; unmatched bases: 6. The length of the CDR3 is 15 residues. Germline CDR1 reads SGHRS; CDR2 reads YFSETQ.

This chain connects TRBV6-1 to TRBJ1-1; D is perhaps TRBD1 (5 bases). The CDR3 loop spans 13 amino acids. The germline V gene encodes CDR1 MNHNS and CDR2 SASEGT. V was clipped by 2 bases and J by 5 bases, with 9 bases between them. In nucleotides, the CDR3 is TGTGCCAGCAGTGAAATGGGGGGGACTGAAGCTTTCTTT. Protein: CASSEMGGTEAFF.

This chain connects TRBV6-2 or TRBV6-3 to TRBJ1-2; 9 bases are a match to TRBD1. V shed 6 bases and J 4 bases; nucleotides not matched to a gene: 6. Germline-derived CDR1 and CDR2 are MNHEY and SVGEGT. This CDR3 has 14 amino acids. The CDR3 protein is CASSRRDRVYGYTF. The CDR3 nucleotides are TGTGCCAGCAGCCGACGGGACAGGGTCTATGGCTACACCTTC.